These 28 T cell receptor beta chains came from one sample sequenced in a study of quantifying T cell responses using KT2 cells. Across the study: TCR alpha and beta constant-region primers primed reverse transcription of RNA.

The cDNA 3' end received a ligated oligonucleotide with a UMI. First-round PCR used about 4 cycles and beta primers RC1.1 and RC1.2 covering TRBC1 and TRBC2. TCRdb analysed the UMI-ligation and nested PCR reads with MiXCR anew, one entry per CDR3 protein. This repertoire shows some 48,000 distinct CDR3 sequences, approximately 10% found once; its top ten account for more than 9%. Source material: PBMCs spiked with cells of the T cell clone KT2. These receptors came from a human donor.

V usage is TRBV6-1 and J usage is TRBJ2-3; 13 positions agree with TRBD2. In germline, CDR1 is MNHNS, CDR2 SASEGT. After removal of 1 base from V and 5 bases from J, the junction contained 6 bases not matched to a gene. This CDR3 spans 17 amino acids. The CDR3 protein is CASSEGTSGGKIDTQYF. The DNA for the CDR3 is TGTGCCAGCAGTGAAGGGACTAGCGGGGGTAAGATAGATACGCAGTATTTT.

This clonotype came up a few times. This sequence joins TRBV29-1 and TRBJ2-1; the match to TRBD1 covers 12 bases. The germline CDR1 and CDR2 sequences are SQVTM and ANQGSEA. V was clipped by 7 bases and J by 9 bases; unmatched bases: 4. CDR3 size: 12 residues. The CDR3 sequence is CSAGQGAFEQFF. As DNA, the CDR3 is TGCAGCGCGGGACAGGGGGCTTTTGAGCAGTTCTTC.

This clonotype was counted at least ten times. This chain connects TRBV20-1 to TRBJ2-3; D is possibly TRBD2 (5 bases). Germline V gene lookup returns CDR1 DFQATT and CDR2 SNEGSKA (reference sequence). CDR3 length equals 12 residues. The germline V and J ends were trimmed by 6 bases and 4 bases, with 11 bases remaining between them. The CDR3 DNA follows: TGCAGTGCCCCCGGGGTGGCAGATACGCAGTATTTT. It specifies CSAPGVADTQYF.

This clonotype was recorded at least ten times. The genes are TRBV2 and TRBJ2-5, with D perhaps assigned TRBD1 or TRBD2 (5 bases each). V was clipped by 6 bases and J by 2 bases, with 13 bases between them. Germline V gives CDR1 SNHLY, CDR2 FYNNEI. CDR3 size: 14 residues. The CDR3 reads CASRLGTAQETQYF. Here the CDR3 DNA reads TGTGCCAGCAGGCTGGGGACGGCACAAGAGACCCAGTACTTC. Full variable domain (missing parts from reference TRBV2 and TRBJ2-5): EPEVTQTPSHQVTQMGQEVILRCVPISNHLYFYWYRQILGQKVEFLVSFYNNEISEKSEIFDDQFSVERPDGSNFTLKIRSTKLEDSAMYFCASRLGTAQETQYFGPGTRLLVL.

V gene TRBV6-5 combines with J gene TRBJ1-4; TRBD1 agrees at 12 bases. CDR1 MNHEY and CDR2 SVGAGI come from the germline V gene. This CDR3 contains 16 residues. With V trimmed by 0 bases and J by 10 bases, 6 bases remained unmatched. The CDR3 DNA reads as TGTGCCAGCAGTTACTCGTTCGGGACAGGGGGCGGAAAACTGTTTTTT. This sequence encodes CASSYSFGTGGGKLFF.

The CDR3 protein is CASSRLGAGGGGEQYF. CDR3 sequence (DNA): TGTGCCAGCAGCCGTCTAGGCGCAGGGGGTGGAGGCGAGCAGTACTTC. This chain links TRBV3-1 with TRBJ2-7; TRBD1 matches 7 bases. J was trimmed by 6 bases and V by 4 bases; bases with no gene match: 15. Germline assignment: CDR1 LGHDT and CDR2 YNNKEL (reference sequence). This CDR3 is built from 16 residues.

This chain connects TRBV3-1 to TRBJ1-1, with D perhaps matching TRBD1 (6 bases). Germline V CDR1 and CDR2: LGHDT, YNNKEL (reference sequence). Deletions cut 3 bases from V and 4 bases from J, with 12 bases between. This CDR3 is 14 amino acids long. The CDR3 coding sequence is TGTGCCAGCAGCCAGTCTAGGGGGGCCACTGAAGCTTTCTTT. Translation: CASSQSRGATEAFF.

The CDR3 DNA reads TGTGCCAGCAGTTTGGACAGGGGGCTCGATACGCAGTATTTT. It yields the protein CASSLDRGLDTQYF. This chain links TRBV6-6 with TRBJ2-3, with 11 bases fitting TRBD1. The J segment lost 6 bases and the V segment lost 4 bases, leaving 3 bases of the junction unmatched. The CDR3 has 14 residues. The germline gives CDR1 MNHNY, CDR2 SVGAGI (reference sequence).

The chain couples TRBV2 to TRBJ1-1; D not certain. V was shortened by 5 bases and J by 3 bases, with 10 bases between the two germline ends. The length of the CDR3 is 13 residues. Germline lookup yields CDR1 SNHLY and CDR2 FYNNEI. CDR3 loop: CASSYTADTEAFF. The CDR3 DNA follows: TGTGCCAGCAGTTACACTGCGGACACTGAAGCTTTCTTT. Full variable domain (remainder filled in from reference TRBV2 and TRBJ1-1): EPEVTQTPSHQVTQMGQEVILRCVPISNHLYFYWYRQILGQKVEFLVSFYNNEISEKSEIFDDQFSVERPDGSNFTLKIRSTKLEDSAMYFCASSYTADTEAFFGQGTRLTVV.

The rearrangement links TRBV5-6 to TRBJ2-7; D call uncertain. The length of the CDR3 is 14 residues. The V gene lost 1 base and the J gene lost 0 bases, with 8 bases spanning the gap. Germline assignment: CDR1 SGHDT and CDR2 YYEEEE. CDR3 in amino acids: CASSLQHISYEQYF. The CDR3 region has the DNA TGTGCCAGCAGCTTGCAACACATCTCCTACGAGCAGTACTTC. Full variable domain (remainder filled in from reference TRBV5-6 and TRBJ2-7): DAGVTQSPTHLIKTRGQQVTLRCSPKSGHDTVSWYQQALGQGPQFIFQYYEEEERQRGNFPDRFSGHQFPNYSSELNVNALLLGDSALYLCASSLQHISYEQYFGPGTRLTVT.

This clonotype has more than one count but fewer than ten. The genes are TRBV20-1 and TRBJ2-3; TRBD1 matches at 7 bases. The CDR3 length is 16 residues. The germline V gene has CDR1 DFQATT and CDR2 SNEGSKA (reference sequence). With V trimmed by 5 bases and J by 7 bases, 18 bases remained unmatched. As DNA, the CDR3 is TGCAGTGCTTCGAAAGGCCCCGGGACAGCATCAAATACGCAGTATTTT. Its translation is CSASKGPGTASNTQYF.

This clonotype appeared a few times. The J gene is TRBJ2-1, the V gene TRBV6-4; 9 nucleotides align to TRBD2. The V segment lost 3 bases and the J segment 13 bases; nucleotides outside the gene matches: 10. Germline V gives CDR1 MRHNA, CDR2 SNTAGT. The length of the CDR3 is 14 residues. The CDR3, as DNA: TGTGCCAGCAGTGAGGAGGGGCTAGCGGGATACCAGTTCTTC. Protein: CASSEEGLAGYQFF.

A few counts support this clonotype. The V gene is TRBV12-3 or TRBV12-4, the J gene TRBJ2-7; no firm D call. The V and J ends lost 5 bases and 6 bases respectively, with 14 bases between them. The CDR3 loop spans 13 amino acids. Here the CDR3 DNA reads TGTGCCAGCAGTGCCGGACCTAGTAGCGAGCAGTACTTC. As protein: CASSAGPSSEQYF.

This clonotype was recorded at least ten times. The rearrangement uses TRBV12-3 or TRBV12-4 and TRBJ2-7; TRBD1 might be the D (6 bases). The CDR3 runs to 16 residues. V was cut by 2 bases and J by 6 bases, with 20 bases left in between. CDR3 in amino acids: CASSLTGQPSLGEQYF. In nucleotides, the CDR3 is TGTGCCAGCAGTTTAACTGGACAGCCCTCCCTCGGCGAGCAGTACTTC.

The V call is TRBV10-3, the J call TRBJ2-5; D gene ambiguous. The length of the CDR3 is 12 residues. The germline V gene encodes CDR1 ENHRY and CDR2 SYGVKD. V was trimmed by 3 bases and J by 5 bases, leaving 7 bases between them. Here the CDR3 DNA reads TGTGCCATCAGTGATCTGAGGGAGACCCAGTACTTC. Encoded protein: CAISDLRETQYF.

The chain carries TRBV5-6 and TRBJ1-1; no clear D. The CDR3 is 13 amino acids. Germline assignment: CDR1 SGHDT and CDR2 YYEEEE. The V end was cut by 4 bases, the J end by 6 bases, with 13 bases between. CDR3 amino acids: CASSPLRRAEAFF. DNA for the CDR3: TGTGCCAGCAGCCCGTTGAGGAGGGCTGAAGCTTTCTTT.

This clonotype showed up just a few times. This chain links TRBV6-1 with TRBJ2-3; tentatively, D is TRBD2 (7 bases). The CDR3 has 17 amino acids. V gave up 2 bases and J gave up 2 bases, with 17 bases separating them. Germline V lookup: CDR1 MNHNS, CDR2 SASEGT. Written as DNA, the CDR3 is TGTGCCAGCAGTGAACGGGGGCTAGCGGAGTTCACAGATACGCAGTATTTT. Translation: CASSERGLAEFTDTQYF.

The chain has TRBV10-2 and TRBJ2-2; D not resolved. The ends were cut back, 5 bases at V and 7 bases at J, with 11 bases in the middle. Germline lookup yields CDR1 WSHSY and CDR2 SAAADI. The length of the CDR3 is 13 residues. Here the CDR3 reads CASSPMRNGELFF. The CDR3 coding sequence is TGCGCCAGCAGTCCAATGCGGAACGGGGAGCTGTTTTTT.

This clonotype was seen ten or more times. The chain combines TRBV3-1 with TRBJ2-5; 7 nucleotides agree with TRBD2. The CDR3 contains 13 residues. V lost 4 bases and J lost 2; bases outside the gene matches: 1. Germline V gene data show CDR1 as LGHDT and CDR2 as YNNKEL (reference sequence). The CDR3 DNA reads as TGTGCCAGCAGCCCGGGACTACAAGAGACCCAGTACTTC. This gives the protein CASSPGLQETQYF.

This clonotype was seen at least ten times. Here the CDR3 DNA reads TGTGCCAGCAGTTTGGGCAATCAGCCCCAGCATTTT. Amino acid sequence: CASSLGNQPQHF. The chain is built from TRBV12-3 or TRBV12-4 and TRBJ1-5; D remains unclear. Trimming pared 3 bases from V and 2 bases from J, leaving 2 bases between. The CDR3 extends over 12 amino acids.

V and J are TRBV20-1 and TRBJ2-1; possibly TRBD1 for D (5 bases). The CDR3 spans 12 residues. Germline values: CDR1 DFQATT, CDR2 SNEGSKA (reference sequence). V was clipped by 4 bases and J by 10 bases, with 14 bases between them. CDR3 sequence reads: CSATRQTLEQFF. The CDR3 bases are TGCAGTGCTACAAGACAGACCCTCGAGCAGTTCTTC.

This CDR3 reads CASSRDSETTNEKLFF. CDR3 in DNA: TGTGCCAGCAGCCGGGACAGCGAGACAACTAATGAAAAACTGTTTTTT. This chain joins TRBV12-3 or TRBV12-4 and TRBJ1-4; 7 bases match TRBD1. The V and J ends lost 6 bases and 0 bases, in that order; junction bases with no gene match: 7. CDR3 size: 16 residues.

Only a few counts were recorded for this clonotype. The rearrangement uses TRBV14 and TRBJ1-3, with D possibly being TRBD1 (5 bases). Trimming stripped 8 bases from V and 3 bases from J, with 23 bases between. The CDR3 has 17 residues. Looked up from germline, CDR1 is SGHDN and CDR2 is FVKESK. CDR3 sequence: CASSQTGDLRVGNTIYF. The CDR3 DNA follows: TGTGCCAGCTCCCAGACCGGGGACCTCCGTGTTGGAAACACCATATATTTT.

This clonotype was seen only a few times. This chain connects TRBV15 to TRBJ1-1; 9 bases are a match to TRBD1. The germline gives CDR1 LNHNV, CDR2 YYDKDF (reference sequence). The CDR3 runs 14 residues. V was clipped by 1 base and J by 4 bases; unmatched bases: 1. The CDR3 DNA is TGTGCCACCAGCAGAGCGGACAGGGGCACTGAAGCTTTCTTT. This gives the protein CATSRADRGTEAFF. The complete variable domain, with remaining parts taken from reference TRBV15 and TRBJ1-1, reads DAMVIQNPRYQVTQFGKPVTLSCSQTLNHNVMYWYQQKSSQAPKLLFHYYDKDFNNEADTPDNFQSRRPNTSFCFLDIRSPGLGDTAMYLCATSRADRGTEAFFGQGTRLTVV.

This clonotype has ten or more counts. V and J are TRBV2 and TRBJ2-7; the match to TRBD2 covers 12 bases. With 4 bases clipped from V and 0 bases from J, the junction kept 1 base outside the gene matches. Germline CDR1 is SNHLY and CDR2 is FYNNEI. This CDR3 is built from 15 residues. CDR3 nucleotides: TGTGCCAGCAGTGCGGGACTAGCGGGCTCCTACGAGCAGTACTTC. It is translated as CASSAGLAGSYEQYF. Looking up the rest from reference TRBV2 and TRBJ2-7 gives the full variable domain: EPEVTQTPSHQVTQMGQEVILRCVPISNHLYFYWYRQILGQKVEFLVSFYNNEISEKSEIFDDQFSVERPDGSNFTLKIRSTKLEDSAMYFCASSAGLAGSYEQYFGPGTRLTVT.

This clonotype was counted between two and nine times. The chain is built from TRBV7-9 and TRBJ2-7, with D possibly TRBD1 on 6 matching bases. This CDR3 spans 13 amino acids. From germline, CDR1 is SEHNR and CDR2 FQNEAQ (reference sequence). The germline V and J ends were trimmed by 3 bases and 6 bases, with 12 bases remaining between them. This CDR3 reads CASSLNTGSEQYF. The CDR3 coding sequence is TGTGCCAGCAGCTTGAACACAGGGTCCGAGCAGTACTTC.

Many counts were recorded for this clonotype. The chain is built from TRBV7-9 and TRBJ2-3, with 9 bases aligning to TRBD2. J lost 5 bases, V lost 3 bases, and 9 bases had no gene match. CDR3 length: 16 residues. Germline CDR1 reads SEHNR; CDR2 reads FQNEAQ (reference sequence). CDR3 sequence: CASSFTRGGIGDTQYF. The CDR3 nucleotides are TGTGCCAGCAGCTTTACGCGGGGGGGCATTGGAGATACGCAGTATTTT.

This clonotype was detected ten times or more. The genes are TRBV7-2 and TRBJ1-1; D is unclear. CDR1 and CDR2 from the germline V gene are SGHTA and FQGNSA. Trimming shortened V by 6 bases and J by 9 bases, and 23 bases separated the two germline ends. The CDR3 extends over 15 amino acids. CDR3 coding DNA: TGTGCCAGCAGTCAAATCCCCGGAAGGGAGAGGAAAGCTTTCTTT. Translation: CASSQIPGRERKAFF. The full variable domain, in which reference TRBV7-2 and TRBJ1-1 provide the parts outside the CDR3, is GAGVSQSPSNKVTEKGKDVELRCDPISGHTALYWYRQSLGQGLEFLIYFQGNSAPDKSGLPSDRFSAERTGGSVSTLTIQRTQQEDSAVYLCASSQIPGRERKAFFGQGTRLTVV.